The clone carrying this TCR beta chain is judged medium-sized. Its target is not known. The library was built for alpha chains, so this beta chain is an off-target read and its size means little. The data stem from a study of spatial heterogeneity in lung cancer. Looking at the study overall: Sequencing consistently turned up more beta-chain sequences than alpha-chain sequences.

Each TCR cDNA molecule bore a unique molecular identifier. TCRdb re-analysed the 5' RACE reads in MiXCR, keeping a single row per CDR3 protein. The table records some 1,600 distinct CDR3 sequences, about 19% of them present only once. Notes on the study in general: Higher tumor mutation counts went along with higher counts of expanded intratumoral alpha and beta TCRs.

Germline CDR1 reads SGHRS; CDR2 reads YFSETQ. Losses at the gene ends were 4 bases for V and 8 bases for J; bases not matched to a gene: 8. The CDR3 has 13 amino acids. Indicated time point: sample taken at primary tumor resection. Samples came from 60 to 75 TRACERx patients with untreated early-stage lung cancer. The J gene is TRBJ1-2, the V gene TRBV5-1; TRBD1 aligns across 7 bases. The source of this sequence is a male donor with early-stage non-small cell lung cancer. The sequencing used lung tumor tissue, collected at surgery. This chain's CDR3 is CASSPGQVWGYTF. CDR3 in DNA: TGCGCCAGCAGCCCAGGACAGGTTTGGGGCTACACCTTC. The full variable domain, rest sourced from reference TRBV5-1 and TRBJ1-2, is KAGVTQTPRYLIKTRGQQVTLSCSPISGHRSVSWYQQTPGQGLQFLFEYFSETQRNKGNFPGRFSGRQFSNSRSEMNVSTLELGDSALYLCASSPGQVWGYTFGSGTRLTVV.